This T cell receptor (beta chain) was sequenced during a study of cytomegalovirus exposure and HLA in healthy donors. The PCR made use of 60 Vbeta and 13 Jbeta primers. Produced via immunoSEQ multiplex PCR; TCRdb's table is partial and in-frame only. Here the sample spans 80,000 to 100,000 clones, about three quarters being singletons. Germline assignment: CDR1 MNHEY and CDR2 SMNVEV (reference sequence). V was clipped by 1 base and J by 2 bases, with 10 bases between them. The CDR3 is made up of 15 amino acids. This sequence originates from a man aged 40-55 years in good health and CMV-seronegative. The chain links TRBV27 to TRBJ2-3; tentative D call: TRBD1 (5 bases). The sequenced sample was PBMCs. The CDR3 protein is CASSLLQAYTDTQYF. The DNA for the CDR3 is TGTGCCAGCAGTTTATTACAGGCGTACACAGATACGCAGTATTTT.